The 23 T cell receptor beta chains below come from one sample, sequenced in a study of shared clonotypes between healthy human individuals. Using immunoSEQ multiplex PCR, the repertoire was profiled, and TCRdb retains in-frame clones only, with some absent. The repertoire has around 1,900,000 clones, around 95% of them found once; the top ten carry under 2%. As defined, naive CD8 cells were CD45RO-negative and positively selected for CCR7, with terminally differentiated effector memory CD45RA+ cells excluded. Specimen: naive CD8+ T cells from PBMCs. All receptors derive from a man aged 18-30 years in good health. Some clones in this sample may be carry-over from other donors' samples.

CDR3 nucleotides: TGTGCCAGCAGTCCCGGGACAGGGCAGTTCTTC. It specifies CASSPGTGQFF. This rearrangement joins TRBV27 to TRBJ2-1; 8 bases fit TRBD1. The CDR3 covers 11 residues. Trimming removed 5 bases from V and 12 bases from J; junction bases left unmatched: 3. Germline values: CDR1 MNHEY, CDR2 SMNVEV (reference sequence).

J is TRBJ1-1 and V is TRBV15; D unclear. Germline V gene data show CDR1 as LNHNV and CDR2 as YYDKDF (reference sequence). V lost 4 bases to trimming and J lost 1 base, with 16 bases between them. The length of the CDR3 is 16 residues. The CDR3 DNA reads TGTGCCACCAGCATCGGCAAATCTTATGGGAACACTGAAGCTTTCTTT. As protein: CATSIGKSYGNTEAFF. Full variable domain (outside the CDR3, taken from reference TRBV15 and TRBJ1-1): DAMVIQNPRYQVTQFGKPVTLSCSQTLNHNVMYWYQQKSSQAPKLLFHYYDKDFNNEADTPDNFQSRRPNTSFCFLDIRSPGLGDTAMYLCATSIGKSYGNTEAFFGQGTRLTVV.

The J gene is TRBJ2-7, the V gene TRBV27; TRBD1 or TRBD2 may be the D gene (6 bases each). Germline-derived CDR1 and CDR2 are MNHEY and SMNVEV (reference sequence). The length of the CDR3 is 14 residues. Trimming stripped 4 bases from V and 7 bases from J, with 17 bases between. The CDR3: CASSYRVPGAEQYF. Written as DNA, the CDR3 is TGTGCCAGCAGTTATAGGGTTCCGGGGGCAGAGCAGTACTTC.

This clone was counted only a few times. The genes are TRBV5-1 and TRBJ1-1; D gene uncertain. Trimming removed 0 bases from V and 12 bases from J, with 9 bases in between. This CDR3 is 11 amino acids long. Looked up from germline, CDR1 is SGHRS and CDR2 is YFSETQ. The CDR3, as DNA: TGCGCCAGCAGCTTGGGGCTTGAGACTTTCTTT. It codes for CASSLGLETFF. Together with reference TRBV5-1 and TRBJ1-1, the CDR3 gives the full variable domain: KAGVTQTPRYLIKTRGQQVTLSCSPISGHRSVSWYQQTPGQGLQFLFEYFSETQRNKGNFPGRFSGRQFSNSRSEMNVSTLELGDSALYLCASSLGLETFFGQGTRLTVV.

V and J are TRBV4-3 and TRBJ1-2, with D possibly TRBD1 on 5 matching bases. The CDR3 runs to 13 residues. The germline V gene encodes CDR1 LGHNA and CDR2 YSLEER. With 1 base removed from V and 8 bases from J, the gap between germline ends came to 11 bases. The CDR3 is CASSQGQTSGYTF. The CDR3 bases are TGCGCCAGCAGCCAAGGACAGACCAGCGGCTACACCTTC.

The chain has TRBV28 and TRBJ1-2; a possible D gene is TRBD1 (5 bases). V was trimmed by 4 bases and J by 5 bases, leaving 14 bases between them. CDR1 MDHEN and CDR2 SYDVKM come from the germline V gene. The CDR3 consists of 14 residues. CDR3 DNA: TGTGCCAGCAGTTCCTTAGGGGTAGGGTATGGCTACACCTTC. Translation: CASSSLGVGYGYTF.

This sequence joins TRBV19 and TRBJ1-1, with D maybe TRBD1 (5 bases). V was trimmed by 5 bases and J by 1 base, leaving 14 bases between them. Germline CDR1 reads LNHDA; CDR2 reads SQIVND (reference sequence). This CDR3 has 15 residues. CDR3 sequence (DNA): TGTGCCAGTAGTCCTATACAGGATACGAACACTGAAGCTTTCTTT. This sequence encodes CASSPIQDTNTEAFF. The full variable domain, completed using reference TRBV19 and TRBJ1-1, is DGGITQSPKYLFRKEGQNVTLSCEQNLNHDAMYWYRQDPGQGLRLIYYSQIVNDFQKGDIAEGYSVSREKKESFPLTVTSAQKNPTAFYLCASSPIQDTNTEAFFGQGTRLTVV.

The chain uses TRBV28 and TRBJ1-5; 7 bases map to TRBD1. Germline V lookup: CDR1 MDHEN, CDR2 SYDVKM. The CDR3 length is 13 residues. With 6 bases clipped from V and 6 bases from J, the junction kept 5 bases outside the gene matches. The CDR3 loop is CASRMTGSQPQHF. The CDR3 nucleotides read TGTGCCAGCAGAATGACAGGGAGTCAGCCCCAGCATTTT.

Only a few counts were recorded for this clone. The rearrangement uses TRBV2 and TRBJ1-2; D gene ambiguous. V was cut by 1 base and J by 3 bases, with 12 bases left in between. The CDR3 length is 15 residues. The germline V gene has CDR1 SNHLY and CDR2 FYNNEI. The DNA for the CDR3 is TGTGCCAGCAGTGAAGTTGGTGGAGGGTACTATGGCTACACCTTC. Its protein is CASSEVGGGYYGYTF.

The chain carries TRBV2 and TRBJ1-2; D remains unclear. The germline V gene encodes CDR1 SNHLY and CDR2 FYNNEI. V was shortened by 3 bases and J by 6 bases, with 11 bases between the two germline ends. The CDR3 sequence is 13 residues long. The CDR3 spells CASSDGVINGYTF. CDR3 nucleotides: TGTGCCAGCAGTGATGGAGTAATCAATGGCTACACCTTC.

The chain employs TRBV11-1 and TRBJ1-3; D is ambiguous. The CDR3 contains 14 residues. V was pared by 11 bases and J by 7 bases, with 21 bases between. Germline loops: CDR1 SGHAT, CDR2 FQDESV (reference sequence). The CDR3 DNA sequence: TGTGCCGGAAGGCCTCGGGGATTGGTGAACACCATATATTTT. Its translation: CAGRPRGLVNTIYF.

In DNA, the CDR3 is TGTGCCAGTAGTCCGCCGAGGACTGAAGCTTTCTTT. It encodes CASSPPRTEAFF. The chain employs TRBV19 and TRBJ1-1; no definite D call. Trimming took 5 bases from V and 5 from J, leaving 9 bases between them. The CDR3 totals 12 residues. In germline, CDR1 is LNHDA, CDR2 SQIVND (reference sequence). The variable domain in full, completed from reference TRBV19 and TRBJ1-1, reads DGGITQSPKYLFRKEGQNVTLSCEQNLNHDAMYWYRQDPGQGLRLIYYSQIVNDFQKGDIAEGYSVSREKKESFPLTVTSAQKNPTAFYLCASSPPRTEAFFGQGTRLTVV.

The chain is built from TRBV11-3 and TRBJ2-7; a possible D gene is TRBD2 (5 bases). V lost 4 bases, J lost 4 bases, and 8 bases lay in between. From germline, CDR1 is SGHNT and CDR2 YENEEA. The CDR3 runs 12 residues. CDR3 protein: CASSWRAYEQYF. The CDR3 nucleotides are TGTGCCAGCAGCTGGCGGGCATACGAGCAGTACTTC.

The rearrangement uses TRBV5-4 and TRBJ1-3, with D perhaps matching TRBD1 (6 bases). Trimming removed 4 bases at V and 9 bases at J, with 11 bases between. From germline, CDR1 is SGHNT and CDR2 YYREEE (reference sequence). There are 12 residues in the CDR3. The CDR3, as DNA: TGTGCCAGCAGCCCTGAGGGGGGCACCATATATTTT. Translation: CASSPEGGTIYF.

This chain connects TRBV19 to TRBJ2-7; 7 bases line up with TRBD1. The CDR3 is 14 amino acids. V was clipped by 4 bases and J by 3 bases; unmatched bases: 6. The germline V gene has CDR1 LNHDA and CDR2 SQIVND (reference sequence). The chain's CDR3 is CASSTLTGSYEQYF. DNA of the CDR3: TGTGCCAGTAGTACCTTGACAGGGAGCTACGAGCAGTACTTC.

The chain is built from TRBV29-1 and TRBJ2-1, with TRBD2 matching 9 bases. The CDR3 sequence is 16 residues long. Germline V lookup: CDR1 SQVTM, CDR2 ANQGSEA. V dropped 4 bases and J dropped 4; count of bases not matched to a gene: 11. CDR3 in DNA: TGCAGCGTTGGGGGCGCGGCGGGAGGGCCGTACAATGAGCAGTTCTTC. Its translation is CSVGGAAGGPYNEQFF.

The chain employs TRBV25-1 and TRBJ2-1; 9 bases line up with TRBD2. The CDR3 runs 16 residues. V was clipped by 9 bases and J by 6 bases; unmatched bases: 15. Germline CDR1 is MGHDK and CDR2 is SYGVNS. The CDR3 bases are TGTGCCAGTTGGGGCCTGGGCGGGAGGGCCAGCAATGAGCAGTTCTTC. Translating it yields CASWGLGGRASNEQFF. The full variable domain, with the rest looked up from reference TRBV25-1 and TRBJ2-1, is EADIYQTPRYLVIGTGKKITLECSQTMGHDKMYWYQQDPGMELHLIHYSYGVNSTEKGDLSSESTVSRIRTEHFPLTLESARPSHTSQYLCASWGLGGRASNEQFFGPGTRLTVL.

This sequence joins TRBV19 and TRBJ1-5; D ambiguous. Germline V gene sequence: CDR1 LNHDA, CDR2 SQIVND (reference sequence). This CDR3 comprises 16 residues. V was shortened by 5 bases and J by 2 bases, with 16 bases between the two germline ends. In nucleotides, the CDR3 is TGTGCCAGTAGTCCGCGGGCGCCTTGGGGCAATCAGCCCCAGCATTTT. Translating it yields CASSPRAPWGNQPQHF.

This chain uses TRBV2 with TRBJ1-1; 10 bases match TRBD1. Per germline, CDR1 SNHLY and CDR2 FYNNEI. The CDR3 totals 14 residues. The V and J ends lost 6 bases and 6 bases, in that order; junction bases with no gene match: 7. CDR3 sequence reads: CASRSTGGLAEAFF. As DNA, the CDR3 is TGTGCCAGCAGGTCGACAGGGGGCTTGGCTGAAGCTTTCTTT.

This chain uses TRBV10-2 with TRBJ2-1; 7 nucleotides align to TRBD2. The trim removed 6 bases at V and 8 bases at J, leaving 13 bases unmatched. Germline V gene sequence: CDR1 WSHSY, CDR2 SAAADI. CDR3 length equals 15 residues. DNA of the CDR3: TGCGCCAGCAGCTACCAAGCGGGACCGATGGATGAGCAGTTCTTC. Amino acids: CASSYQAGPMDEQFF.

V is TRBV11-3 and J is TRBJ2-1, with a tentative D call TRBD1 (5 bases). The ends were cut back, 3 bases at V and 9 bases at J, with 12 bases in the middle. Germline V lookup: CDR1 SGHNT, CDR2 YENEEA. The CDR3 loop spans 13 amino acids. The chain's CDR3 is CASSFPETAEQFF. The CDR3 region has the DNA TGTGCCAGCAGCTTCCCGGAGACAGCTGAGCAGTTCTTC.

As regards this clone: At one end, the junction sequence differs from germline, possibly due to a read error. The chain is built from TRBV29-1 and TRBJ2-4; D call uncertain. CDR3 size: 18 residues. Germline CDR1 SQVTM, CDR2 ANQGSEA. CDR3 in amino acids: CSVEGAVGNILAKNIQYF. CDR3 nucleotide sequence: TGCAGCGTAGAAGGCGCTGTGGGAAATATACTAGCCAAAAACATTCAGTACTTC.

This chain uses TRBV27 with TRBJ2-3, with TRBD2 as a possible D gene (6 bases). This CDR3 has 15 residues. V lost 5 bases and J lost 7, with 19 bases in between. Germline CDR1 is MNHEY and CDR2 is SMNVEV (reference sequence). The CDR3 DNA follows: TGTGCCAGCAGTCCCGGGAGAGAGAGGCGGAATACGCAGTATTTT. It specifies CASSPGRERRNTQYF.